One and the same sample provided the 24 T cell receptor beta chains below, sequenced in a study of blood T cell repertoires in COVID-19. Clones were read by immunoSEQ multiplex PCR, and TCRdb kept only the in-frame ones, dropping some. The sample shows more than 200,000 clones, about 88% of them seen only once. Material for sequencing was peripheral blood. Receptors originate from a man aged 35-49 years with acute or convalescent COVID-19.

This chain joins TRBV2 and TRBJ1-2; D not certain. The V end was cut by 3 bases, the J end by 4 bases, with 3 bases between. CDR3 length: 11 residues. Germline CDR1 is SNHLY and CDR2 is FYNNEI. CDR3 in DNA: TGTGCCAGCAGTGACGGCTATGGCTACACCTTC. It yields the protein CASSDGYGYTF.

This clone was counted once. The chain couples TRBV4-2 to TRBJ2-7; tentative D call: TRBD2 (5 bases). Germline assignment: CDR1 LGHNA and CDR2 YNFKEQ. The V and J ends lost 0 bases and 7 bases respectively, with 19 bases between them. CDR3 length: 16 residues. This chain's CDR3 is CASSQDYRGRALEQYF. Here the CDR3 DNA reads TGTGCCAGCAGCCAAGACTATCGTGGGCGGGCCCTGGAGCAGTACTTC.

V and J are TRBV5-1 and TRBJ1-3; no firm D call. The germline V gene encodes CDR1 SGHRS and CDR2 YFSETQ. CDR3 length equals 15 residues. V lost 0 bases and J 2 bases, leaving 9 bases between the germline ends. The CDR3 reads CASSLDGTAGNTIYF. CDR3 bases: TGCGCCAGCAGCTTGGATGGTACAGCTGGAAACACCATATATTTT.

The V and J genes are TRBV7-9 and TRBJ2-1; the D gene is possibly TRBD2 (7 bases). The CDR3 loop spans 15 amino acids. V lost 5 bases and J 5 bases, leaving 16 bases between the germline ends. Germline values: CDR1 SEHNR, CDR2 FQNEAQ (reference sequence). In nucleotides, the CDR3 is TGTGCCAGCAGCCCCCGGGGGGCCGATAACAATGAGCAGTTCTTC. It translates to CASSPRGADNNEQFF.

The chain is built from TRBV10-3 and TRBJ2-5; 7 nucleotides align to TRBD1. The CDR3 is 14 residues long. V gave up 3 bases and J gave up 2 bases; unmatched junction bases: 3. Germline loops: CDR1 ENHRY, CDR2 SYGVKD. The CDR3 region has the DNA TGTGCCATCAGTGACCGGACAGGTCAAGAGACCCAGTACTTC. Protein sequence: CAISDRTGQETQYF.

J is TRBJ2-7 and V is TRBV28, with D maybe TRBD1 (5 bases). Germline values: CDR1 MDHEN, CDR2 SYDVKM. V was trimmed by 11 bases and J by 2 bases, leaving 7 bases between them. The CDR3 covers 10 residues. Here the CDR3 reads CAVGAYEQYF. The CDR3 DNA is TGTGCCGTAGGGGCCTACGAGCAGTACTTC.

This CDR3 reads CASSFQGGAETQYF. For the CDR3, the DNA is TGTGCCAGCAGTTTCCAGGGAGGGGCGGAGACCCAGTACTTC. The rearrangement links TRBV27 to TRBJ2-5, with 7 bases matching TRBD2. V was pared by 3 bases and J by 5 bases, with 6 bases of the junction left unmatched. Germline CDR1 reads MNHEY; CDR2 reads SMNVEV (reference sequence). The CDR3 is 14 residues long.

The chain employs TRBV18 and TRBJ1-2; 10 bases map to TRBD1. Losses at the gene ends were 6 bases for V and 0 bases for J; bases not matched to a gene: 10. The CDR3 runs to 17 residues. Germline-derived CDR1 and CDR2 are KGHSH and LQKENI. CDR3: CASSSGTGDFTNYGYTF. The CDR3, as DNA: TGTGCCAGCTCGTCCGGGACAGGGGATTTTACTAACTATGGCTACACCTTC.

This rearrangement joins TRBV4-3 to TRBJ1-5, with no clear D. V gave up 2 bases and J gave up 6 bases, with 8 bases separating them. Looked up from germline, CDR1 is LGHNA and CDR2 is YSLEER. This CDR3 region has 13 residues. CDR3 region: CASSQLTSQPQHF. DNA of the CDR3: TGCGCCAGCAGCCAATTAACGAGTCAGCCCCAGCATTTT.

This chain joins TRBV7-8 and TRBJ1-5; a weak D match, TRBD1 (5 bases). Trimming took 0 bases from V and 7 from J, leaving 16 bases between them. The CDR3 consists of 16 residues. The V gene's germline CDR1 is SGHVS and CDR2 FQNEAQ. The CDR3 DNA reads TGTGCCAGCAGCTTAGCGCCTGGGGCCAATATCCAGCCCCAGCATTTT. It specifies CASSLAPGANIQPQHF.

V usage is TRBV7-9 and J usage is TRBJ1-1; 7 positions agree with TRBD1. This CDR3 region has 14 residues. With 3 bases clipped from V and 6 bases from J, the junction kept 7 bases outside the gene matches. Germline V CDR1 and CDR2: SEHNR, FQNEAQ (reference sequence). CDR3 sequence reads: CASSFTGDGAEAFF. In DNA form, the CDR3 reads TGTGCCAGCAGCTTCACAGGGGATGGGGCTGAAGCTTTCTTT.

The gene calls are TRBV19 and TRBJ2-2; TRBD1 is a possible D gene (5 bases). V lost 4 bases and J 7 bases, leaving 10 bases between the germline ends. Germline V gene data show CDR1 as LNHDA and CDR2 as SQIVND (reference sequence). The CDR3 runs to 13 residues. The CDR3 DNA is TGTGCCAGTAGTACTCAGGGTTTCGGGGAGCTGTTTTTT. Its protein product is CASSTQGFGELFF.

The V and J genes are TRBV25-1 and TRBJ2-7; a weak D match, TRBD2 (5 bases). CDR1 and CDR2 from the germline V gene are MGHDK and SYGVNS. The CDR3 consists of 13 residues. V was cut by 6 bases and J by 4 bases, with 13 bases left in between. In DNA form, the CDR3 reads TGTGCCAGCAGGGACCCGTCGGGATACGAGCAGTACTTC. This translates into CASRDPSGYEQYF.

The chain carries TRBV7-2 and TRBJ2-3; 12 bases align to TRBD2. The CDR3 length is 14 residues. Germline V lookup: CDR1 SGHTA, CDR2 FQGNSA. The V gene end was trimmed by 11 bases and the J gene end by 3 bases; junction bases not matched to a gene: 6. For the CDR3, the DNA is TGTGCCTCACGACTAGCGGGAGTAACAGATACGCAGTATTTT. This codes for CASRLAGVTDTQYF.

The chain recombines TRBV19 with TRBJ1-2; D might be TRBD1 (5 bases). The length of the CDR3 is 15 residues. With 6 bases removed from V and 7 bases from J, the gap between germline ends came to 21 bases. Germline V gene lookup returns CDR1 LNHDA and CDR2 SQIVND (reference sequence). In DNA, the CDR3 is TGTGCCAGTAGGGTTGGGCAGGGCTTTCGCCTTGGCTACACCTTC. This translates into CASRVGQGFRLGYTF.

The gene calls are TRBV3-1 (or the pseudogene TRBV3-2) and TRBJ2-3, with 10 positions matching TRBD1. V trimming: 0 bases; J trimming: 5 bases; junction bases outside the gene matches: 2. The CDR3 runs to 15 residues. Germline lookup yields CDR1 LGHDT and CDR2 YNNKEL (reference sequence). The CDR3 nucleotides are TGTGCCAGCAGCCAAGATGACAGGGGGCAAGATACGCAGTATTTT. This sequence encodes CASSQDDRGQDTQYF.

The chain recombines TRBV14 with TRBJ1-1; possibly TRBD1 for D (5 bases). Germline lookup yields CDR1 SGHDN and CDR2 FVKESK. Trimming left V 8 bases short and J 0 bases short, with 10 bases between. The length of the CDR3 is 13 residues. The chain's CDR3 is CASRWGMNTEAFF. The CDR3 DNA reads TGTGCCAGCCGATGGGGCATGAACACTGAAGCTTTCTTT.

The chain joins TRBV19 to TRBJ2-1; D might be TRBD2 (6 bases). Germline V gene sequence: CDR1 LNHDA, CDR2 SQIVND (reference sequence). The CDR3 totals 15 residues. The V and J ends lost 3 bases and 8 bases respectively, with 17 bases between them. The CDR3 protein is CASSIMGGYTDEQFF. The CDR3 nucleotides are TGTGCCAGTAGTATCATGGGGGGATATACCGATGAGCAGTTCTTC. Full variable domain (outside the CDR3, taken from reference TRBV19 and TRBJ2-1): DGGITQSPKYLFRKEGQNVTLSCEQNLNHDAMYWYRQDPGQGLRLIYYSQIVNDFQKGDIAEGYSVSREKKESFPLTVTSAQKNPTAFYLCASSIMGGYTDEQFFGPGTRLTVL.

This chain connects TRBV3-1 (or the pseudogene TRBV3-2) to TRBJ2-7; 8 bases fit TRBD1. The CDR3 has 15 residues. Germline CDR1 is LGHDT and CDR2 is YNNKEL (reference sequence). Losses at the gene ends were 0 bases for V and 7 bases for J; bases not matched to a gene: 8. The CDR3 loop is CASSQDGTGRGEQYF. In DNA, the CDR3 is TGTGCCAGCAGCCAAGACGGGACAGGAAGGGGGGAGCAGTACTTC.

This sequence joins TRBV4-1 and TRBJ1-1; D not resolved. V was trimmed by 0 bases and J by 2 bases, leaving 10 bases between them. Germline assignment: CDR1 MGHRA and CDR2 YSYEKL. The CDR3 loop spans 15 amino acids. The chain's CDR3 is CASSQETGLNTEAFF. The CDR3 DNA follows: TGCGCCAGCAGCCAAGAAACTGGACTAAACACTGAAGCTTTCTTT.

This clone was picked up one time. This chain links TRBV7-9 with TRBJ2-2, with a tentative D call TRBD2 (6 bases). The CDR3 is 14 amino acids. The V end lost 5 bases, the J end lost 3 bases, and 10 bases lay between the germline ends. The germline V gene has CDR1 SEHNR and CDR2 FQNEAQ (reference sequence). In nucleotides, the CDR3 is TGTGCCAGCAGCCCGGGGGTCTACACCGGGGAGCTGTTTTTT. This gives the protein CASSPGVYTGELFF.

The chain joins TRBV5-1 to TRBJ1-2, with 9 bases that match TRBD1. This CDR3 has 17 residues. Trimming took 0 bases from V and 7 from J; bases not matched to a gene: 13. The germline gives CDR1 SGHRS, CDR2 YFSETQ. The CDR3 protein is CASSLGSGGQGLGGYTF. CDR3 DNA sequence: TGCGCCAGCAGCTTGGGATCGGGCGGACAGGGGTTAGGTGGCTACACCTTC. Full variable domain (rest looked up from reference TRBV5-1 and TRBJ1-2): KAGVTQTPRYLIKTRGQQVTLSCSPISGHRSVSWYQQTPGQGLQFLFEYFSETQRNKGNFPGRFSGRQFSNSRSEMNVSTLELGDSALYLCASSLGSGGQGLGGYTFGSGTRLTVV.

The chain employs TRBV30 and TRBJ1-6, with D uncertain. CDR1 GTSNPN and CDR2 SVGIG come from the germline V gene (reference sequence). V was clipped by 2 bases and J by 10 bases, with 9 bases between them. CDR3 size: 12 residues. The CDR3 region is CAWSKTGSPLHF. CDR3 nucleotide sequence: TGTGCCTGGAGTAAGACGGGATCACCCCTCCACTTT. The full variable domain, rest sourced from reference TRBV30 and TRBJ1-6, is SQTIHQWPATLVQPVGSPLSLECTVEGTSNPNLYWYRQAAGRGLQLLFYSVGIGQISSEVPQNLSASRPQDRQFILSSKKLLLSDSGFYLCAWSKTGSPLHFGNGTRLTVT.

The chain carries TRBV7-8 and TRBJ1-1; D unresolved. CDR1 is SGHVS, CDR2 FQNEAQ, per germline. Trimming removed 1 base at V and 7 bases at J, with 10 bases between. The CDR3 spans 13 residues. CDR3 protein: CASSLVGSIEAFF. CDR3 nucleotide sequence: TGTGCCAGCAGCTTAGTAGGGAGTATTGAAGCTTTCTTT. The full variable domain, completed using reference TRBV7-8 and TRBJ1-1, is GAGVSQSPRYKVAKRGQDVALRCDPISGHVSLFWYQQALGQGPEFLTYFQNEAQLDKSGLPSDRFFAERPEGSVSTLKIQRTQQEDSAVYLCASSLVGSIEAFFGQGTRLTVV.